Each of the 21 T cell receptor beta chains below was sequenced from the same sample in a study of blood T cell repertoires in COVID-19. The repertoire was sequenced with immunoSEQ multiplex PCR; TCRdb's copy has only in-frame clones and lacks some. Of a few hundred thousand clones in the sample, around 90% were seen once. The sequencing sample was made of PBMCs or T cells enriched from blood (not recorded which). The receptors stem from a woman under 30 with acute COVID-19.

The chain employs TRBV5-1 and TRBJ2-5; 12 nucleotides match TRBD2. V was clipped by 0 bases and J by 3 bases; unmatched bases: 6. The CDR3 loop spans 17 amino acids. CDR1 is SGHRS, CDR2 YFSETQ, per germline. The CDR3 nucleotides read TGCGCCAGCAGCTTGGGGGCACTAGCGGGAGGAAAAGAGACCCAGTACTTC. Translated, it gives CASSLGALAGGKETQYF.

This chain connects TRBV28 to TRBJ2-7; D call uncertain. Germline V gives CDR1 MDHEN, CDR2 SYDVKM. The CDR3 contains 13 residues. V was cut by 3 bases and J by 0 bases, with 6 bases left in between. CDR3 DNA sequence: TGTGCCAGCAGTTTCCCGAGCTCCTACGAGCAGTACTTC. Translating gives CASSFPSSYEQYF.

The chain uses TRBV6-5 and TRBJ1-5, with 7 bases matching TRBD1. The CDR3 loop spans 15 amino acids. CDR1 and CDR2 (germline): MNHEY, SVGAGI. The V segment lost 8 bases and the J segment 4 bases; nucleotides outside the gene matches: 11. CDR3 in amino acids: CASGQRDSQNQPQHF. CDR3 DNA: TGTGCCAGCGGACAGAGGGACAGCCAGAATCAGCCCCAGCATTTT.

The chain combines TRBV2 with TRBJ1-2, with 7 bases identical to TRBD1. The CDR3 covers 14 residues. Germline V lookup: CDR1 SNHLY, CDR2 FYNNEI. Trimming removed 6 bases from V and 2 bases from J; junction bases left unmatched: 6. CDR3 in DNA: TGTGCCAGCAGGAGGACAGGCCTGAACTATGGCTACACCTTC. Its protein is CASRRTGLNYGYTF.

With respect to this clone: The sample holds other DNA sequences that translate to the same CDR3. The chain couples TRBV30 to TRBJ1-1, with D unclear. V dropped 0 bases and J dropped 2 bases, with 7 bases sitting between them. The germline CDR1 and CDR2 sequences are GTSNPN and SVGIG (reference sequence). This CDR3 contains 13 residues. For the CDR3, the DNA is TGTGCCTGGAGTGTGACATCAAACACTGAAGCTTTCTTT. Its protein product is CAWSVTSNTEAFF.

The genes are TRBV27 and TRBJ2-7; D perhaps matches TRBD1 (5 bases). V was trimmed by 5 bases and J by 9 bases, leaving 17 bases between them. There are 13 residues in the CDR3. From germline, CDR1 is MNHEY and CDR2 SMNVEV (reference sequence). CDR3 sequence reads: CASSLGQGDGQYF. The CDR3 DNA reads as TGTGCCAGCAGTCTGGGGCAGGGCGACGGGCAGTACTTC.

A single count supports this clone. In DNA form, the CDR3 reads TGTGCCAGCTCACCGACAGGGAATGAGCAGTATTTT. Translated, it gives CASSPTGNEQYF. V and J are TRBV18 and TRBJ2-3, with 7 nucleotides matching TRBD1. Germline CDR1 is KGHSH and CDR2 is LQKENI. The junction had 5 bases not matched to a gene; V was cut back by 3 bases and J by 11 bases. The CDR3 contains 12 residues.

This chain links TRBV11-2 with TRBJ2-7, with 14 bases identical to TRBD2. Germline lookup yields CDR1 SGHAT and CDR2 FQNNGV. The CDR3 runs 18 residues. The J segment lost 7 bases and the V segment lost 0 bases, leaving 11 bases of the junction unmatched. In DNA, the CDR3 is TGTGCCAGCAGCTTAGACCCTTCCGGGACTAGCGGGAGCGGTGAGCAGTACTTC. This translates into CASSLDPSGTSGSGEQYF.

This clone was seen more than once but under ten times. This chain links TRBV5-1 with TRBJ2-1, with D maybe TRBD2 (6 bases). The CDR3 runs 16 residues. V was cut by 0 bases and J by 2 bases, with 12 bases left in between. Germline assignment: CDR1 SGHRS and CDR2 YFSETQ. The CDR3 region is CASSLASVGTYNEQFF. As DNA, the CDR3 is TGCGCCAGCAGCTTGGCTAGCGTAGGGACCTACAATGAGCAGTTCTTC.

This chain connects TRBV11-2 to TRBJ2-1; TRBD1 agrees at 7 bases. This CDR3 contains 13 residues. CDR1 and CDR2 from the germline V gene are SGHAT and FQNNGV. The V and J ends lost 5 bases and 13 bases, in that order; junction bases with no gene match: 11. In nucleotides, the CDR3 is TGTGCCAGCAGCACTCAACGACAGGGTGGCCAGTTCTTC. Protein: CASSTQRQGGQFF. The full variable domain, rest sourced from reference TRBV11-2 and TRBJ2-1, is EAGVAQSPRYKIIEKRQSVAFWCNPISGHATLYWYQQILGQGPKLLIQFQNNGVVDDSQLPKDRFSAERLKGVDSTLKIQPAKLEDSAVYLCASSTQRQGGQFFGPGTRLTVL.

The chain is built from TRBV9 and TRBJ2-7, with a possible D match to TRBD1 (6 bases). Germline lookup yields CDR1 SGDLS and CDR2 YYNGEE. This CDR3 has 18 amino acids. V lost 2 bases, J lost 3 bases, and 24 bases lay in between. The CDR3 DNA is TGTGCCAGCAGCGTTCCACAGGGACCTAAGCCTCGTAACTACGAGCAGTACTTC. This codes for CASSVPQGPKPRNYEQYF.

This clone was picked up one time. V is TRBV28 and J is TRBJ2-7; TRBD2 might be the D (5 bases). The CDR3 totals 16 residues. V lost 3 bases and J 3 bases, leaving 18 bases between the germline ends. Germline CDR1 is MDHEN and CDR2 is SYDVKM. The CDR3 DNA is TGTGCCAGCAGTTTGACTGGGAGAGGTCGTAACTACGAGCAGTACTTC. It specifies CASSLTGRGRNYEQYF. Using reference TRBV28 and TRBJ2-7 for the parts outside the CDR3, the full variable domain is DVKVTQSSRYLVKRTGEKVFLECVQDMDHENMFWYRQDPGLGLRLIYFSYDVKMKEKGDIPEGYSVSREKKERFSLILESASTNQTSMYLCASSLTGRGRNYEQYFGPGTRLTVT.

The rearrangement links TRBV29-1 to TRBJ2-5; tentative D call: TRBD1 (5 bases). The CDR3 is made up of 12 amino acids. Germline assignment: CDR1 SQVTM and CDR2 ANQGSEA. The V gene lost 4 bases and the J gene lost 5 bases, with 11 bases spanning the gap. CDR3: CSVAQSGETQYF. The CDR3, as DNA: TGCAGCGTTGCTCAGTCAGGGGAGACCCAGTACTTC.

The chain recombines TRBV3-1 (or the pseudogene TRBV3-2) with TRBJ1-2, with 7 bases lining up with TRBD1. This CDR3 is built from 13 residues. V trimming: 6 bases; J trimming: 8 bases; junction bases outside the gene matches: 9. Germline V lookup: CDR1 LGHDT, CDR2 YNNKEL (reference sequence). CDR3 loop: CASRRQGRVGYTF. CDR3 sequence (DNA): TGTGCCAGCAGGCGACAGGGCCGGGTCGGCTACACCTTC.

This clone was seen a single time. The rearrangement links TRBV27 to TRBJ2-7, with 9 nucleotides matching TRBD1. After removal of 5 bases from V and 3 bases from J, the junction contained 5 bases not matched to a gene. The CDR3 totals 14 residues. Germline CDR1 reads MNHEY; CDR2 reads SMNVEV (reference sequence). The CDR3 DNA follows: TGTGCCAGCAGTGAACGGACAGGGGACTACGAGCAGTACTTC. Translation: CASSERTGDYEQYF.

This clone appeared a few times. The chain combines TRBV4-1 with TRBJ2-2, with 8 nucleotides matching TRBD2. This CDR3 has 17 residues. V lost 0 bases to trimming and J lost 5 bases; unmatched junction nucleotides: 8. Germline assignment: CDR1 MGHRA and CDR2 YSYEKL. CDR3 sequence reads: CASSQELGLAWTGELFF. Written as DNA, the CDR3 is TGCGCCAGCAGCCAAGAATTAGGACTAGCCTGGACCGGGGAGCTGTTTTTT.

This chain connects TRBV19 to TRBJ1-4; TRBD1 aligns across 8 bases. Unmatched junction bases numbered 18, after V lost 5 bases and J lost 7 bases. The CDR3 consists of 18 residues. Per the germline V gene, CDR1 is LNHDA and CDR2 is SQIVND (reference sequence). CDR3 nucleotides: TGTGCCAGTAGTGACCCGGGACAGGACTTTCGGGACGGTGAAAAACTGTTTTTT. Translating it yields CASSDPGQDFRDGEKLFF.

This chain connects TRBV20-1 to TRBJ1-5; D unclear. CDR3 length: 14 amino acids. Trimming took 3 bases from V and 6 from J, leaving 15 bases between them. Germline V gives CDR1 DFQATT, CDR2 SNEGSKA (reference sequence). The CDR3 nucleotides are TGCAGTGCTAGTCGAATGGTGGAGTTTCAGCCCCAGCATTTT. Encoded protein: CSASRMVEFQPQHF.

The chain couples TRBV2 to TRBJ2-3, with 14 bases that match TRBD2. This CDR3 has 17 amino acids. CDR1 is SNHLY, CDR2 FYNNEI, per germline. Unmatched junction bases numbered 7, after V lost 6 bases and J lost 2 bases. CDR3 nucleotides: TGTGCCAGCAGGACTAGCGGGAGGGCGTGGGTCACAGATACGCAGTATTTT. Protein product: CASRTSGRAWVTDTQYF.

The chain has TRBV11-3 and TRBJ2-1, with 9 positions matching TRBD1. The trim removed 1 base at V and 1 base at J, leaving 2 bases unmatched. The CDR3 extends over 16 amino acids. Per germline, CDR1 SGHNT and CDR2 YENEEA. This CDR3 is CASSLAGQGSYNEQFF. DNA of the CDR3: TGTGCCAGCAGCTTAGCGGGACAGGGATCCTACAATGAGCAGTTCTTC.

The chain is built from TRBV18 and TRBJ2-3, with 10 positions matching TRBD1. Germline V gene data show CDR1 as KGHSH and CDR2 as LQKENI. Trimming cost V 4 bases and J 4 bases; bases outside gene matches: 5. This CDR3 region has 15 residues. The CDR3 sequence: CASSHPGQGADTQYF. CDR3 nucleotide sequence: TGTGCCAGCTCACACCCAGGACAGGGGGCAGATACGCAGTATTTT.